This T cell receptor (beta chain) was retrieved from a study of blood T cell repertoires in COVID-19. Study context: Italy, Spain and the United States were the sources of the convalescent and acute COVID-19 samples. In each case, the material was cDNA or gDNA derived from T cells, B-cell-depleted T cells, or PBMCs.

In the authors' workflow: Scientists estimated how many nucleated cells there were by amplifying reference gene primers. Assay: immunoSEQ multiplex PCR; the TCRdb copy retains only in-frame clones and omits some. From that table come the V and J calls and clone size; the DNA was used to work out D and trimming. Of under 250,000 clones listed, 92% are singletons. The TCR comes from a man under 40 with acute or convalescent COVID-19. The specimen was peripheral blood.

DNA of the CDR3: TGTGCCAGCAGCCGCGGGGGCGGGACTAGCAATGAGCAGTTCTTC. Its protein product is CASSRGGGTSNEQFF. This chain connects TRBV28 to TRBJ2-1; TRBD2 agrees at 8 bases. V was clipped by 6 bases and J by 6 bases; unmatched bases: 10. The CDR3 is made up of 15 amino acids. CDR1 is MDHEN and CDR2 is SYDVKM in the germline V gene.